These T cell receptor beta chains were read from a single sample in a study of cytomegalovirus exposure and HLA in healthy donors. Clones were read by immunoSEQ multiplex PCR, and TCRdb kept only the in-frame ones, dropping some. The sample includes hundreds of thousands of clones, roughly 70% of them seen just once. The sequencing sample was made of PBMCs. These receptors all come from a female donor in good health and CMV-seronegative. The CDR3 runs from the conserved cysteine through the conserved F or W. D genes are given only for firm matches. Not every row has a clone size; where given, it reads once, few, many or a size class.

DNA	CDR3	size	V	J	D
TGTGCCAGCAGCTTGGGACCGGAGGGCTCCTACGAGCAGTACTTC	CASSLGPEGSYEQYF	once	TRBV7-9	TRBJ2-7	-
TGTGCCAGCAGTAGAACAGGGCCATCCTCCTACGAGCAGTACTTC	CASSRTGPSSYEQYF	few	TRBV6-5	TRBJ2-7	-
TGTGCCAGCAGCCACCCGGACAGGGCAAAGTGGGAGCAGTACTTC	CASSHPDRAKWEQYF	-	TRBV7-3	TRBJ2-7	TRBD1
TGTGCCAGTATCCCGGACAGTAAAAACTATGGCTACACCTTC	CASIPDSKNYGYTF	-	TRBV19	TRBJ1-2	-
TGTGCCAGCAGTAAGCCGAGGGTAGGAGGGACTAGCGGGAGGGCTACTTACGAGCAGTACTTC	CASSKPRVGGTSGRATYEQYF	few	TRBV28	TRBJ2-7	TRBD2
TGTGCCAGCTCCCTGACCTTAGCTAATGGCTACACCTTC	CASSLTLANGYTF	-	TRBV25-1	TRBJ1-2	-
TGTGCCAGCAGCTTAAGGTCCAGGGGTACGGATGAGCAGTTCTTC	CASSLRSRGTDEQFF	-	TRBV7-3	TRBJ2-1	-
TGTGCCAGCAGCGACGGGAGAGCGGGATTTGCAGATACGCAGTATTTT	CASSDGRAGFADTQYF	-	TRBV5-4	TRBJ2-3	TRBD2
TGCAGCGCCCTGACAGGTCATTCCTACGAGCAGTACTTC	CSALTGHSYEQYF	once	TRBV29-1	TRBJ2-7	-
TGCGCCAGCAGTCAATCGGCGGGGCTCTACAATGAGCAGTTCTTC	CASSQSAGLYNEQFF	-	TRBV23-1	TRBJ2-1	-
TGTGCCTGGAGTGTAATCCTCTCTGGAAACACCATATATTTT	CAWSVILSGNTIYF	once	TRBV30	TRBJ1-3	-
TGTGCCAGCAAAGGTGCGGGAGGGTATCAGCCCCAGCATTTT	CASKGAGGYQPQHF	-	TRBV2	TRBJ1-5	-
TGTGCCAGCACAACAGGGCCCAATCAGCCCCAGCATTTT	CASTTGPNQPQHF	few	TRBV28	TRBJ1-5	-
TGTGCCAGCAGTTTTTCCCGGACAGTAATAGCCGGGGAACTGTTTTTT	CASSFSRTVIAGELFF	-	TRBV27	TRBJ2-2	-
TGCGCCAGCAGCATTAGCGGGAGCGGGGATACGCAGTATTTT	CASSISGSGDTQYF	-	TRBV5-1	TRBJ2-3	TRBD2
TGTGCCAGTAGTATTATCAGGGCGGGAACTGAAGCTTTCTTT	CASSIIRAGTEAFF	-	TRBV19	TRBJ1-1	-
TGTGCCAGCAGCTTGGAGAGGGGGCGGAACACTGAAGCTTTCTTT	CASSLERGRNTEAFF	few	TRBV5-4	TRBJ1-1	TRBD1
TGTGCCTGGAGTGTACAGGGGGCAGGACAGCCCCAGCATTTT	CAWSVQGAGQPQHF	few	TRBV30	TRBJ1-5	TRBD1
TGCGCCAGCAGCCAAGATATCGTCGGACTAGCGGGATCTCCCAGTCACGAGCAGTACTTC	CASSQDIVGLAGSPSHEQYF	-	TRBV4-1	TRBJ2-7	TRBD2
TGTGCCAGCAGTCCGACTAGCGGGCACGTCAACGAGCAGTACTTC	CASSPTSGHVNEQYF	few	TRBV27	TRBJ2-7	TRBD2
TGTGCCAGCCGAATCCCGACTAGCTCCGGGGAGCTGTTTTTT	CASRIPTSSGELFF	few	TRBV6-6	TRBJ2-2	TRBD2
TGCGCCAGCAGCTTGACGGGAGGAGGATCAGATACGCAGTATTTT	CASSLTGGGSDTQYF	few	TRBV5-1	TRBJ2-3	TRBD2
TGCGCCAGCAGCCCCCGGGACAGGAATGAATTTTGGTCCTCCTACGAGCAGTACTTC	CASSPRDRNEFWSSYEQYF	-	TRBV5-1	TRBJ2-7	TRBD1